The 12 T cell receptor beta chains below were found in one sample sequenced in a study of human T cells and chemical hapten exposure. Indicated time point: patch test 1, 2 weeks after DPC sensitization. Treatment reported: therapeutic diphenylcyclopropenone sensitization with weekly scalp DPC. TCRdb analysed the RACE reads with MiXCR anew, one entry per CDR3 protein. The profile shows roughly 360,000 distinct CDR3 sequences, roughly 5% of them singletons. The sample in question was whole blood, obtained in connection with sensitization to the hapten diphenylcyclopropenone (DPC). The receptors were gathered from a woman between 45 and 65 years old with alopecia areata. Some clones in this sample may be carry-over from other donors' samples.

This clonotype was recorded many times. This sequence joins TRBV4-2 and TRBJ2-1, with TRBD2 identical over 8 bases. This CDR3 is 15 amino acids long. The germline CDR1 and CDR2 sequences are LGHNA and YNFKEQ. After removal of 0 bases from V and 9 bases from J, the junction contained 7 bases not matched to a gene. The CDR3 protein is CASSQDPGLDPEQFF. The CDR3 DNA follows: TGTGCCAGCAGCCAAGATCCGGGACTAGACCCTGAGCAGTTCTTC.

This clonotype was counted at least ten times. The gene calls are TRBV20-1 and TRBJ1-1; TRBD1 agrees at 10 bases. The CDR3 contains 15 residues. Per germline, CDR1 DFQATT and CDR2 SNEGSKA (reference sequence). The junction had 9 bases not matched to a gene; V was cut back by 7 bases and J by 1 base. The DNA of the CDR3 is TGCAGTGTATTCGACAGGGGGCGTTGGAACACTGAAGCTTTCTTT. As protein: CSVFDRGRWNTEAFF.

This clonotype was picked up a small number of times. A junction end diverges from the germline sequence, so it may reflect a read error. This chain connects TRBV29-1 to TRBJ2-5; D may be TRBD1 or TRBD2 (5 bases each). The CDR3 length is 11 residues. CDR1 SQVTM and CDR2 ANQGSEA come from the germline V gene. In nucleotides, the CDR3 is TGCAGCGGGGGGTCAACAGCGCCCATGGACTTC. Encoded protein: CSGGSTAPMDF.

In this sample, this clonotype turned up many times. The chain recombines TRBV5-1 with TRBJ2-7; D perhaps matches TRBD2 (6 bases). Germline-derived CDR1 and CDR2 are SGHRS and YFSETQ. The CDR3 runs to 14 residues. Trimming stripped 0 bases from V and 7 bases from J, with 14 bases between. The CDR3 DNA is TGCGCCAGCAGCTTGGAAGGTGGGGGAGGAGAGCAGTACTTC. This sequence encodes CASSLEGGGGEQYF.

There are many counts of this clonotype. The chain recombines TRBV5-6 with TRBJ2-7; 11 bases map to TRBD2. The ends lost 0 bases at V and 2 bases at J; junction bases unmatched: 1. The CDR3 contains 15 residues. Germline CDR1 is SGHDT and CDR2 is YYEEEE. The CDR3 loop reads CASSLVAGGPYEQYF. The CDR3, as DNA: TGTGCCAGCAGCTTGGTAGCGGGAGGGCCCTACGAGCAGTACTTC.

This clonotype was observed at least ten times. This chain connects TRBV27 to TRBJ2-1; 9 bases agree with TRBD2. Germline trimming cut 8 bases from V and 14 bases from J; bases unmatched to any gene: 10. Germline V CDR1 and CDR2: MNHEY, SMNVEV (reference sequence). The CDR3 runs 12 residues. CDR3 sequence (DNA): TGTGCCAGCGGGGTAGCGGGGGCCACGGAGTTCTTC. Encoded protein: CASGVAGATEFF.

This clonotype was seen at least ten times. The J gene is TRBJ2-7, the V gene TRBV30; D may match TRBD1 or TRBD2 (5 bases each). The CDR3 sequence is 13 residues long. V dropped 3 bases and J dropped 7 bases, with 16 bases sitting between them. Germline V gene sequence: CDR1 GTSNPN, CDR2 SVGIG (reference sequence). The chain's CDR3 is CAWSGTDLGEQYF. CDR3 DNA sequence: TGTGCCTGGAGCGGGACGGATCTGGGGGAGCAGTACTTC.

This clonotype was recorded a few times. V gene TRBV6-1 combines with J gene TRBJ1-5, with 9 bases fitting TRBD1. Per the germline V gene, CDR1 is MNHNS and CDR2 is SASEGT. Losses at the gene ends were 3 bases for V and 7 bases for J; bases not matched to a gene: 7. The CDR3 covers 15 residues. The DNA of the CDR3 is TGTGCCAGCAGTGAGGGCGGGACAGGGTTGCAGCCCCAGCATTTT. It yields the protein CASSEGGTGLQPQHF.

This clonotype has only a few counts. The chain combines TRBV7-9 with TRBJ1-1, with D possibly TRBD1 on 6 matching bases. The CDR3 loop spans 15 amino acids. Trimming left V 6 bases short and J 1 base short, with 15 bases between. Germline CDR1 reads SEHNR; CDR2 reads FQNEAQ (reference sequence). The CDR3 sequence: CASRVTGHPNTEAFF. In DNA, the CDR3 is TGTGCCAGCAGGGTCACGGGACACCCGAACACTGAAGCTTTCTTT.

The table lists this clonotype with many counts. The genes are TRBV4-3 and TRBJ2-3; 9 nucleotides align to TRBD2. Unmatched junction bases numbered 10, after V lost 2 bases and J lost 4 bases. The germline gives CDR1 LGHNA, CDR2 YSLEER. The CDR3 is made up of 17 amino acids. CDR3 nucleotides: TGCGCCAGCAGCCAACCCAAGGGGTTAGCGGGAGCAGATACGCAGTATTTT. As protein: CASSQPKGLAGADTQYF.

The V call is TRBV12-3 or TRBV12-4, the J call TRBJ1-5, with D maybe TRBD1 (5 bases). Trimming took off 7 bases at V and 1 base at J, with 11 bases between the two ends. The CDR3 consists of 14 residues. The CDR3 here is CASNQGSSNQPQHF. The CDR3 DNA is TGTGCCAGCAACCAGGGTTCAAGCAATCAGCCCCAGCATTTT.

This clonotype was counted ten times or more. CDR3: CASSADKRSTQYF. CDR3 nucleotide sequence: TGTGCCAGCAGTGCGGACAAGAGGTCGACCCAGTACTTC. The gene calls are TRBV27 and TRBJ2-5, with a tentative D call TRBD1 (5 bases). Looked up from germline, CDR1 is MNHEY and CDR2 is SMNVEV (reference sequence). The CDR3 is made up of 13 amino acids. Deletions cut 5 bases from V and 7 bases from J, with 14 bases between.